The next 30 T cell receptor beta chains were all read from a single sample in a study of shared clonotypes between healthy human individuals. TCRdb keeps only in-frame clones here, not all; method: immunoSEQ multiplex PCR. The sample includes under 850,000 clones, approximately 77% of them seen just once. Sequencing input: memory CD4+ T cells sorted from blood. The subset was: CD45RA-negative fraction. All receptors come from a woman under 40 in good health.

This clone appeared once. This chain connects TRBV11-2 to TRBJ2-3, with D maybe TRBD1 (5 bases). V lost 6 bases and J lost 2, with 15 bases in between. The CDR3 sequence is 15 residues long. Per germline, CDR1 SGHAT and CDR2 FQNNGV. The CDR3 coding sequence is TGTGCCAGCAGTTCCCGACAGAGGTTCACAGATACGCAGTATTTT. It is translated as CASSSRQRFTDTQYF.

This chain links TRBV7-9 with TRBJ1-5; D possibly corresponds to TRBD1 (6 bases). Germline V gives CDR1 SEHNR, CDR2 FQNEAQ (reference sequence). Trimming took 2 bases from V and 5 from J, leaving 13 bases between them. The CDR3 has 15 amino acids. CDR3 DNA sequence: TGTGCCAGCAGCTTATGGTCGGGGGGGCATCAGCCCCAGCATTTT. As protein: CASSLWSGGHQPQHF.

The J gene is TRBJ1-1, the V gene TRBV7-9; D remains ambiguous. V lost 7 bases, J lost 1 base, and 13 bases lay in between. Per the germline V gene, CDR1 is SEHNR and CDR2 is FQNEAQ (reference sequence). This CDR3 region has 14 residues. CDR3 sequence: CASMVSSGNTEAFF. The CDR3 region has the DNA TGTGCCAGCATGGTCTCGTCGGGGAACACTGAAGCTTTCTTT.

This clone was detected ten times or more. The genes are TRBV6-1 and TRBJ2-7, with a tentative D call TRBD2 (5 bases). V was trimmed by 1 base and J by 3 bases, leaving 13 bases between them. CDR1 is MNHNS and CDR2 is SASEGT in the germline V gene. The CDR3 runs 15 residues. The CDR3 region has the DNA TGTGCCAGCAGTGAAGAAGGAGGTGGGTACTACGAGCAGTACTTC. Its protein is CASSEEGGGYYEQYF.

The chain couples TRBV9 to TRBJ2-7; TRBD1 might be the D (6 bases). Trimming shortened V by 0 bases and J by 0 bases, and 13 bases separated the two germline ends. The V gene's germline CDR1 is SGDLS and CDR2 YYNGEE. CDR3 length equals 16 residues. CDR3 in DNA: TGTGCCAGCAGCGTAGGGGCAGGGGCCCTCTCCTACGAGCAGTACTTC. It is translated as CASSVGAGALSYEQYF.

This clone is a singleton in its sample. V gene TRBV10-1 combines with J gene TRBJ1-2; TRBD1 might be the D (5 bases). Deletions cut 5 bases from V and 7 bases from J, with 14 bases between. Germline lookup yields CDR1 WNHNN and CDR2 SYGVQD (reference sequence). The CDR3 sequence is 13 residues long. CDR3 bases: TGCGCCAGCAGTAAATCCAAAGGGGTTGGCTACACCTTC. It specifies CASSKSKGVGYTF.

This clone was seen just once. The chain recombines TRBV5-1 with TRBJ2-7, with TRBD2 matching 7 bases. Germline loops: CDR1 SGHRS, CDR2 YFSETQ. V dropped 2 bases and J dropped 2; count of bases not matched to a gene: 13. CDR3 size: 17 residues. Written as DNA, the CDR3 is TGCGCCAGCAGCTTTCGAAGCGGGACCGCCAATCCCTACGAGCAGTACTTC. Translating it yields CASSFRSGTANPYEQYF.

This rearrangement joins TRBV28 to TRBJ1-5; maybe TRBD1 (6 bases). Trimming removed 2 bases from V and 7 bases from J, with 9 bases in between. Germline V CDR1 and CDR2: MDHEN, SYDVKM. CDR3 length: 13 residues. The CDR3 coding sequence is TGTGCCAGCAGTTTACCCGGACAGCAGCCCCAGCATTTT. Translated, it gives CASSLPGQQPQHF.

A few counts support this clone. The genes are TRBV5-4 and TRBJ2-5; TRBD2 matches 9 bases. The CDR3 is 16 amino acids. V was clipped by 7 bases and J by 2 bases; unmatched bases: 12. Germline CDR1 reads SGHNT; CDR2 reads YYREEE (reference sequence). CDR3 amino acids: CASGTKTSGPQETQYF. CDR3 DNA: TGTGCCAGCGGGACCAAGACTAGCGGACCTCAAGAGACCCAGTACTTC.

This chain links TRBV5-1 with TRBJ1-1; 7 bases agree with TRBD1. This CDR3 has 16 residues. Germline V gene data show CDR1 as SGHRS and CDR2 as YFSETQ. V was pared by 1 base and J by 2 bases, with 8 bases of the junction left unmatched. CDR3 nucleotides: TGCGCCAGCAGCTTGTTTTCCCAGGGGGGTAACACTGAAGCTTTCTTT. It yields the protein CASSLFSQGGNTEAFF.

The chain links TRBV19 to TRBJ2-3; 12 bases are a match to TRBD2. V trimming: 3 bases; J trimming: 3 bases; junction bases outside the gene matches: 10. Germline-derived CDR1 and CDR2 are LNHDA and SQIVND (reference sequence). The CDR3 length is 18 residues. CDR3 sequence reads: CASSIQTSGSMRTDTQYF. DNA for the CDR3: TGTGCCAGTAGTATCCAGACTAGCGGGAGTATGAGAACAGATACGCAGTATTTT.

This clone was picked up a small number of times. The CDR3 reads CASSGLLGALNTEAFF. Written as DNA, the CDR3 is TGTGCCAGCAGTGGACTGCTGGGGGCCTTGAACACTGAAGCTTTCTTT. The chain combines TRBV2 with TRBJ1-1, with a tentative D call TRBD1 (6 bases). The CDR3 runs to 16 residues. Germline V gives CDR1 SNHLY, CDR2 FYNNEI. V was trimmed by 4 bases and J by 0 bases, leaving 15 bases between them.

The chain couples TRBV7-6 to TRBJ2-6; 7 nucleotides match TRBD1. The junction had 10 bases not matched to a gene; V was cut back by 1 base and J by 4 bases. The CDR3 spans 18 residues. CDR1 is SGHVS, CDR2 FNYEAQ, per germline. The CDR3 spells CASSLGLGQGEGANVLTF. For the CDR3, the DNA is TGTGCCAGCAGCTTAGGATTAGGGCAGGGGGAAGGGGCCAACGTCCTGACTTTC.

V and J are TRBV15 and TRBJ2-3, with 9 bases fitting TRBD2. Germline values: CDR1 LNHNV, CDR2 YYDKDF (reference sequence). Unmatched junction bases numbered 4, after V lost 5 bases and J lost 4 bases. The CDR3 extends over 14 amino acids. The CDR3 DNA is TGTGCCACCAGCCCCAGGACTAGCGCAGATACGCAGTATTTT. Amino acids: CATSPRTSADTQYF.

The chain carries TRBV6-6 and TRBJ2-5; D is perhaps TRBD1 (7 bases). V was cut by 7 bases and J by 5 bases, with 20 bases left in between. This CDR3 contains 15 residues. Germline CDR1 is MNHNY and CDR2 is SVGAGI (reference sequence). The CDR3 spells CASKSGAGQMETQYF. In DNA, the CDR3 is TGTGCCAGCAAATCGGGGGCGGGACAGATGGAGACCCAGTACTTC.

The gene calls are TRBV5-1 and TRBJ2-1; 10 bases fit TRBD2. The germline CDR1 and CDR2 sequences are SGHRS and YFSETQ. CDR3 length: 18 residues. V shed 0 bases and J 1 base; nucleotides not matched to a gene: 7. The CDR3 protein is CASSLAPSGSVSYNEQFF. DNA for the CDR3: TGCGCCAGCAGCTTGGCTCCTAGCGGGAGTGTATCCTACAATGAGCAGTTCTTC.

This clone has just a few counts. V usage is TRBV28 and J usage is TRBJ1-2, with TRBD1 as a possible D gene (5 bases). Germline lookup yields CDR1 MDHEN and CDR2 SYDVKM. Trimming left V 3 bases short and J 0 bases short, with 11 bases between. This CDR3 is 15 amino acids long. CDR3: CASSFGRAANYGYTF. CDR3 in DNA: TGTGCCAGCAGTTTTGGCAGGGCAGCTAACTATGGCTACACCTTC.

The CDR3 sequence is CASSVGLAPADTQYF. CDR3 nucleotides: TGTGCCAGCAGCGTAGGCCTAGCGCCGGCAGATACGCAGTATTTT. The V call is TRBV9, the J call TRBJ2-3; maybe TRBD2 (6 bases). The CDR3 has 15 amino acids. The germline V gene has CDR1 SGDLS and CDR2 YYNGEE. Trimming pared 0 bases from V and 4 bases from J, leaving 12 bases between.

This chain connects TRBV29-1 to TRBJ2-5; 10 bases fit TRBD2. Germline V gene lookup returns CDR1 SQVTM and CDR2 ANQGSEA. The V gene end was trimmed by 4 bases and the J gene end by 4 bases; junction bases not matched to a gene: 12. The CDR3 length is 16 residues. CDR3 sequence (DNA): TGCAGCGTTGGGCTTGGTACTAGCGGGAAAGGAGAGACCCAGTACTTC. It translates to CSVGLGTSGKGETQYF.

The chain recombines TRBV29-1 with TRBJ2-5, with D uncertain. The CDR3 contains 12 residues. CDR1 is SQVTM and CDR2 is ANQGSEA in the germline V gene. V was cut by 6 bases and J by 5 bases, with 13 bases left in between. The CDR3 DNA is TGCAGCGTCCCCAGTCGGACGGAGACCCAGTACTTC. Its translation: CSVPSRTETQYF.

V usage is TRBV5-1 and J usage is TRBJ2-1; 9 bases line up with TRBD2. The CDR3 length is 15 residues. Trimming removed 6 bases from V and 2 bases from J; junction bases left unmatched: 6. Germline values: CDR1 SGHRS, CDR2 YFSETQ. CDR3 in amino acids: CASILTSGAYNEQFF. The CDR3 DNA reads TGCGCCAGCATTTTGACTAGCGGTGCCTACAATGAGCAGTTCTTC. Based on the CDR3 plus reference TRBV5-1 and TRBJ2-1, the full variable domain is KAGVTQTPRYLIKTRGQQVTLSCSPISGHRSVSWYQQTPGQGLQFLFEYFSETQRNKGNFPGRFSGRQFSNSRSEMNVSTLELGDSALYLCASILTSGAYNEQFFGPGTRLTVL.

The chain combines TRBV10-1 with TRBJ2-3; D is ambiguous. Germline V gives CDR1 WNHNN, CDR2 SYGVQD (reference sequence). The CDR3 runs 13 residues. V was shortened by 4 bases and J by 2 bases, with 7 bases between the two germline ends. The chain's CDR3 is CASSVRYTDTQYF. The CDR3 DNA sequence: TGCGCCAGCAGTGTTCGGTACACAGATACGCAGTATTTT.

This clone was seen only a few times. This rearrangement joins TRBV6-1 to TRBJ2-5; weak D call: TRBD2 (5 bases). Germline CDR1 and CDR2: MNHNS and SASEGT. This CDR3 spans 13 amino acids. V gave up 0 bases and J gave up 5 bases, with 7 bases separating them. Written as DNA, the CDR3 is TGTGCCAGCAGTGAAGCGCGAGGGGAGACCCAGTACTTC. Protein product: CASSEARGETQYF.

The chain combines TRBV6-1 with TRBJ1-1, with D perhaps matching TRBD1 (6 bases). Trimming took 4 bases from V and 3 from J, leaving 12 bases between them. This CDR3 region has 14 residues. Per germline, CDR1 MNHNS and CDR2 SASEGT. The CDR3 sequence is CASSARRGDTEAFF. CDR3 in DNA: TGTGCCAGCAGTGCCCGGAGGGGGGACACTGAAGCTTTCTTT.

J is TRBJ2-4 and V is TRBV28; tentative D call: TRBD2 (5 bases). Trimming took off 5 bases at V and 4 bases at J, with 15 bases between the two ends. Per germline, CDR1 MDHEN and CDR2 SYDVKM. The CDR3 contains 15 residues. The CDR3 reads CASSAPGGLKNIQYF. CDR3 nucleotides: TGTGCCAGCAGTGCCCCGGGCGGGTTGAAAAACATTCAGTACTTC.

V and J are TRBV6-1 and TRBJ1-1; possible D gene TRBD1, 6 bases. The CDR3 contains 14 residues. V gave up 6 bases and J gave up 0 bases, with 11 bases separating them. The germline V gene has CDR1 MNHNS and CDR2 SASEGT. CDR3 region: CASRSGDMNTEAFF. CDR3 sequence (DNA): TGTGCCAGCAGGTCAGGGGATATGAACACTGAAGCTTTCTTT.

This clone was counted a few times. The chain combines TRBV19 with TRBJ1-5, with 8 bases fitting TRBD1. This CDR3 is built from 15 residues. Trimming took 6 bases from V and 0 from J; bases not matched to a gene: 4. The V gene's germline CDR1 is LNHDA and CDR2 SQIVND (reference sequence). The CDR3 DNA reads TGTGCCAGTAGACGACAGGGGATTAGCAATCAGCCCCAGCATTTT. Amino acids: CASRRQGISNQPQHF. Filled out from reference TRBV19 and TRBJ1-5, the complete variable domain reads DGGITQSPKYLFRKEGQNVTLSCEQNLNHDAMYWYRQDPGQGLRLIYYSQIVNDFQKGDIAEGYSVSREKKESFPLTVTSAQKNPTAFYLCASRRQGISNQPQHFGDGTRLSIL.

The table lists this clone with a count of one. The chain has TRBV11-2 and TRBJ2-3; D unresolved. Germline CDR1 SGHAT, CDR2 FQNNGV. CDR3 length: 14 amino acids. Trimming took 8 bases from V and 0 from J, leaving 12 bases between them. The CDR3 DNA follows: TGTGCCAGCGTGCCTCCCACTAGCACAGATACGCAGTATTTT. This codes for CASVPPTSTDTQYF.

Only a few counts were recorded for this clone. The V call is TRBV9, the J call TRBJ1-1; the D gene is possibly TRBD1 (5 bases). The length of the CDR3 is 13 residues. Germline CDR1 is SGDLS and CDR2 is YYNGEE. The V and J ends lost 6 bases and 7 bases respectively, with 16 bases between them. This CDR3 reads CASTGGVPSEAFF. The CDR3 DNA follows: TGTGCCAGCACCGGAGGGGTCCCCAGTGAAGCTTTCTTT.

This clone was seen a few times. The rearrangement links TRBV19 to TRBJ1-1, with D possibly TRBD1 on 5 matching bases. This CDR3 has 14 residues. Germline CDR1 reads LNHDA; CDR2 reads SQIVND (reference sequence). V was clipped by 6 bases and J by 3 bases, with 14 bases between them. The CDR3 here is CASRTGTTDTEAFF. CDR3 in DNA: TGTGCCAGTAGGACCGGGACTACGGACACTGAAGCTTTCTTT. Full variable domain (missing parts from reference TRBV19 and TRBJ1-1): DGGITQSPKYLFRKEGQNVTLSCEQNLNHDAMYWYRQDPGQGLRLIYYSQIVNDFQKGDIAEGYSVSREKKESFPLTVTSAQKNPTAFYLCASRTGTTDTEAFFGQGTRLTVV.